The 32 T cell receptor beta chains below were found in one sample sequenced in a study of Graves' ophthalmopathy and Graves' hyperthyroidism. TCR beta CDR3 regions were amplified from RNA transcripts. Second-round multiplex PCR came after first-round RT-PCR with HTBI primers. TCRdb processed the multiplex PCR reads anew with MiXCR; each CDR3 protein has one entry. The data show around 340,000 distinct CDR3 sequences, with 15% to 20% seen just once and over 9% held by the top ten. The sequenced sample consisted of peripheral blood. The receptor set was obtained from an adult man with Graves' ophthalmopathy.

This clonotype was recorded at least ten times. The chain links TRBV12-3 or TRBV12-4 to TRBJ2-7, with TRBD2 matching over 8 bases. J gave up 6 bases and V 6 bases, and 10 bases lay outside the gene matches. CDR3 length: 14 residues. This CDR3 is CASRETGGAGEQYF. The CDR3, as DNA: TGTGCCAGCAGGGAAACCGGGGGGGCAGGCGAGCAGTACTTC.

This clonotype was seen many times. The J gene is TRBJ2-5, the V gene TRBV28; D is possibly TRBD1 (5 bases). This CDR3 comprises 14 residues. Germline assignment: CDR1 MDHEN and CDR2 SYDVKM. V dropped 2 bases and J dropped 5 bases, with 12 bases sitting between them. The CDR3 is CASSLTQTVETQYF. The CDR3 region has the DNA TGTGCCAGCAGTTTAACCCAGACAGTTGAGACCCAGTACTTC.

This clonotype was observed many times. The CDR3 loop is CASNPAADRAQPQHF. The DNA of the CDR3 is TGTGCCAGCAACCCAGCCGCAGACCGGGCTCAGCCCCAGCATTTT. This chain links TRBV28 with TRBJ1-5, with unresolved D. From germline, CDR1 is MDHEN and CDR2 SYDVKM. Trimming stripped 7 bases from V and 6 bases from J, with 19 bases between. CDR3 length: 15 amino acids.

This clonotype was seen many times. The CDR3 region is CASSSPRDRDPYEQYF. For the CDR3, the DNA is TGTGCCAGCAGTTCCCCAAGGGACAGGGATCCCTACGAGCAGTACTTC. The chain is built from TRBV6-2 or TRBV6-3 and TRBJ2-7; 9 nucleotides match TRBD1. Trimming cost V 4 bases and J 2 bases; bases outside gene matches: 9. Germline CDR1 reads MNHEY; CDR2 reads SVGEGT. CDR3 size: 16 residues.

This clonotype showed up many times. This rearrangement joins TRBV6-1 to TRBJ2-5, with a weak D call TRBD1 (6 bases). V lost 0 bases, J lost 1 base, and 12 bases lay in between. The CDR3 covers 16 residues. The germline V gene has CDR1 MNHNS and CDR2 SASEGT. For the CDR3, the DNA is TGTGCCAGCAGTGAAGCGCTGATAGGGGGCCAAGAGACCCAGTACTTC. Its protein product is CASSEALIGGQETQYF.

Ten or more counts support this clonotype. The V gene is TRBV7-2, the J gene TRBJ2-7; D is perhaps TRBD1 (5 bases). The CDR3 loop spans 15 amino acids. Looked up from germline, CDR1 is SGHTA and CDR2 is FQGNSA. V was shortened by 0 bases and J by 6 bases, with 15 bases between the two germline ends. The CDR3 protein is CASSLAGRDSSEQYF. CDR3 DNA sequence: TGTGCCAGCAGCTTAGCGGGCAGGGATAGCAGCGAGCAGTACTTC.

This clonotype was counted ten times or more. The chain has TRBV4-2 and TRBJ2-7; no firm D call. This CDR3 is 13 amino acids long. The germline CDR1 and CDR2 sequences are LGHNA and YNFKEQ. The V end lost 0 bases, the J end lost 6 bases, and 9 bases lay between the germline ends. The CDR3 nucleotides read TGTGCCAGCAGCCAAGACAGTCGTGGCGAGCAGTACTTC. Translation gives CASSQDSRGEQYF.

This clonotype has ten or more counts. The chain combines TRBV7-2 with TRBJ1-1; D is ambiguous. The CDR3 consists of 14 residues. V was pared by 3 bases and J by 0 bases, with 8 bases between. Germline CDR1 SGHTA, CDR2 FQGNSA. The CDR3 reads CASSFDGMNTEAFF. The CDR3 nucleotides are TGTGCCAGCAGCTTCGACGGTATGAACACTGAAGCTTTCTTT.

This clonotype came up many times. This chain links TRBV11-2 with TRBJ2-6; D is perhaps TRBD2 (5 bases). The V end was cut by 1 base, the J end by 4 bases, with 11 bases between. The germline CDR1 and CDR2 sequences are SGHAT and FQNNGV. CDR3 length equals 16 residues. The CDR3 DNA sequence: TGTGCCAGCAGCTTAGTTGGACTTGGCGGGGCCAACGTCCTGACTTTC. It translates to CASSLVGLGGANVLTF.

The chain is built from TRBV7-8 and TRBJ2-7, with 7 bases matching TRBD2. Looked up from germline, CDR1 is SGHVS and CDR2 is FQNEAQ. V lost 1 base, J lost 5 bases, and 2 bases stayed unmatched. The CDR3 has 13 amino acids. Written as DNA, the CDR3 is TGTGCCAGCAGCTTAGAGCGGGATAACGAGCAGTACTTC. Protein: CASSLERDNEQYF. Combining the CDR3 with reference TRBV7-8 and TRBJ2-7 gives the whole variable domain GAGVSQSPRYKVAKRGQDVALRCDPISGHVSLFWYQQALGQGPEFLTYFQNEAQLDKSGLPSDRFFAERPEGSVSTLKIQRTQQEDSAVYLCASSLERDNEQYFGPGTRLTVT.

As regards this clonotype: At one boundary the junction diverges from the germline segment, which might be a read error. The gene calls are TRBV11-1 and TRBJ1-1, with 8 bases identical to TRBD1. Germline V lookup: CDR1 SGHAT, CDR2 FQDESV (reference sequence). CDR3 length equals 15 residues. CDR3 protein: CASSPDRGAGTGAFF. The DNA of the CDR3 is TGTGCCAGCAGCCCCGACAGGGGCGCGGGAACTGGAGCTTTCTTT.

This clonotype was observed many times. The chain uses TRBV16 and TRBJ1-5; D is uncertain. The V gene's germline CDR1 is KGHSY and CDR2 FQNENV. The CDR3 contains 12 residues. Trimming left V 4 bases short and J 8 bases short, with 9 bases between. The CDR3 nucleotides read TGTGCCAGCAGCCCCCCCTTAAAGCCCCAGCATTTT. It is translated as CASSPPLKPQHF.

This clonotype was found many times. This chain uses TRBV18 with TRBJ1-1; D might be TRBD1 (6 bases). CDR3 length: 15 residues. V lost 3 bases, J lost 2 bases, and 13 bases lay in between. Germline V gene data show CDR1 as KGHSH and CDR2 as LQKENI. The CDR3 spells CASSPMTGSNTEAFF. The CDR3 coding sequence is TGTGCCAGCTCACCCATGACAGGCTCCAACACTGAAGCTTTCTTT.

This clonotype came up many times. CDR3 protein: CASSLRDRGSRTQYF. CDR3 bases: TGTGCCAGCAGCCTCCGGGACAGGGGCTCCAGAACTCAGTACTTC. V is TRBV13 and J is TRBJ2-4; 10 bases fit TRBD1. CDR1 is PRHDT and CDR2 is FYEKMQ in the germline V gene (reference sequence). The CDR3 loop spans 15 amino acids. The V gene end was trimmed by 5 bases and the J gene end by 12 bases; junction bases not matched to a gene: 13.

The chain uses TRBV12-3 or TRBV12-4 and TRBJ1-1; 10 bases are shared with TRBD1. The CDR3 contains 15 residues. V lost 5 bases and J lost 0; bases outside the gene matches: 3. For the CDR3, the DNA is TGTGCCAGCAGTGCGGGACAGGGGATGAACACTGAAGCTTTCTTT. Its protein product is CASSAGQGMNTEAFF.

The count of this clonotype is one. The rearrangement links TRBV24-1 to TRBJ1-1, with no clear D. Deletions cut 2 bases from V and 1 base from J, with 7 bases between. The CDR3 sequence is 14 residues long. Germline V gene lookup returns CDR1 KGHDR and CDR2 SFDVKD. In DNA, the CDR3 is TGTGCCACCAGTGATTCCTTCGGGAACACTGAAGCTTTCTTT. This translates into CATSDSFGNTEAFF.

A remark on this clonotype: Germline and junction disagree at one end, which may indicate a read error. The chain has TRBV28 and TRBJ1-2; D gene uncertain. There are 10 residues in the CDR3. In germline, CDR1 is MDHEN, CDR2 SYDVKM. CDR3 bases: TGTGTCAGCGAGCACTATGGCTACATCTTC. This encodes CVSEHYGYIF.

This clonotype showed up many times. V usage is TRBV4-3 and J usage is TRBJ1-2; D not certain. V lost 0 bases, J lost 1 base, and 9 bases lay in between. This CDR3 has 15 amino acids. Germline lookup yields CDR1 LGHNA and CDR2 YSLEER. Written as DNA, the CDR3 is TGCGCCAGCAGCCAAGACCCCCGGGGTAACTATGGCTACACCTTC. It translates to CASSQDPRGNYGYTF.

The rearrangement uses TRBV11-2 and TRBJ1-1, with D possibly TRBD1 on 5 matching bases. V lost 5 bases and J 0 bases, leaving 13 bases between the germline ends. Germline V gene lookup returns CDR1 SGHAT and CDR2 FQNNGV. The CDR3 runs to 15 residues. The CDR3 DNA reads as TGTGCCAGCAGCCCCTTAAGGGGTCTGAACACTGAAGCTTTCTTT. Translating gives CASSPLRGLNTEAFF.

This clonotype was counted ten times or more. The chain is built from TRBV24-1 and TRBJ1-5; 7 bases fit TRBD1. V was clipped by 5 bases and J by 7 bases; unmatched bases: 7. The germline CDR1 and CDR2 sequences are KGHDR and SFDVKD. This CDR3 contains 14 residues. CDR3 residues: CATSGLGGGQPQHF. CDR3 DNA: TGTGCCACCAGTGGCCTAGGGGGCGGACAGCCCCAGCATTTT.

The chain links TRBV30 to TRBJ2-7, with TRBD2 identical over 12 bases. V dropped 5 bases and J dropped 4; count of bases not matched to a gene: 6. CDR1 is GTSNPN and CDR2 is SVGIG in the germline V gene (reference sequence). The CDR3 is made up of 14 amino acids. Here the CDR3 reads CAWSFGTSGYEQYF. In nucleotides, the CDR3 is TGTGCCTGGTCCTTTGGGACTAGCGGGTACGAGCAGTACTTC.

This clonotype was counted ten times or more. This chain uses TRBV6-5 with TRBJ2-2; 9 bases are shared with TRBD1. Germline CDR1 MNHEY, CDR2 SVGAGI. The CDR3 totals 14 residues. V was pared by 4 bases and J by 8 bases, with 5 bases of the junction left unmatched. CDR3 nucleotide sequence: TGTGCCAGCAGTTCACAGGGGGCTAGGGGGGAGCTGTTTTTT. As protein: CASSSQGARGELFF.

This clonotype occurred many times. This chain links TRBV27 with TRBJ2-7; 9 bases match TRBD1. CDR1 is MNHEY and CDR2 is SMNVEV in the germline V gene (reference sequence). This CDR3 region has 17 residues. The J segment lost 3 bases and the V segment lost 6 bases, leaving 15 bases of the junction unmatched. The CDR3 sequence: CASRALILGQGIYEQYF. The CDR3 region has the DNA TGTGCCAGCAGGGCTTTAATACTAGGACAGGGGATCTACGAGCAGTACTTC.

This clonotype was seen repeatedly, ten times or more. V and J are TRBV30 and TRBJ2-2; 12 nucleotides match TRBD2. J gave up 4 bases and V 4 bases, and 4 bases lay outside the gene matches. Germline CDR1 is GTSNPN and CDR2 is SVGIG (reference sequence). The CDR3 consists of 15 residues. CDR3 in DNA: TGTGCCTGGACTAGCGGGGGGGCTATCACCGGGGAGCTGTTTTTT. Translation: CAWTSGGAITGELFF. The variable domain in full, completed from reference TRBV30 and TRBJ2-2, reads SQTIHQWPATLVQPVGSPLSLECTVEGTSNPNLYWYRQAAGRGLQLLFYSVGIGQISSEVPQNLSASRPQDRQFILSSKKLLLSDSGFYLCAWTSGGAITGELFFGEGSRLTVL.

This clonotype was counted many times. V usage is TRBV2 and J usage is TRBJ1-6, with TRBD1 as a possible D gene (5 bases). From germline, CDR1 is SNHLY and CDR2 FYNNEI. V was trimmed by 5 bases and J by 14 bases, leaving 16 bases between them. The CDR3 is 13 amino acids. CDR3: CASSWGTQSALHF. Written as DNA, the CDR3 is TGTGCCAGCAGTTGGGGGACCCAGTCGGCCCTCCACTTT.

In this sample, this clonotype turned up many times. The chain has TRBV3-1 and TRBJ1-1; no reliable D call. The ends were cut back, 0 bases at V and 1 base at J, with 9 bases in the middle. The CDR3 covers 15 residues. Germline V gene sequence: CDR1 LGHDT, CDR2 YNNKEL (reference sequence). In DNA, the CDR3 is TGTGCCAGCAGCCAAGAAGGTCACAGGAACACTGAAGCTTTCTTT. It specifies CASSQEGHRNTEAFF.

About this clonotype: It may be a read error: a sequence one base away is much more abundant. This sequence joins TRBV29-1 and TRBJ1-5; unclear D gene. V gave up 6 bases and J gave up 9 bases, with 12 bases separating them. Germline V lookup: CDR1 SQVTM, CDR2 ANQGSEA. The CDR3 is 11 amino acids. CDR3 nucleotide sequence: TGCAGCGTAATAGGAGCAAGGCCCCAGCATTTT. It is translated as CSVIGARPQHF. The entire variable domain, with the rest obtained from reference TRBV29-1 and TRBJ1-5, is as follows: SAVISQKPSRDICQRGTSLTIQCQVDSQVTMMFWYRQQPGQSLTLIATANQGSEATYESGFVIDKFPISRPNLTFSTLTVSNMSPEDSSIYLCSVIGARPQHFGDGTRLSIL.

This clonotype showed up just once. A much larger clone sits a single nucleotide away, making a read error possible. The rearrangement links TRBV19 to TRBJ1-1; possibly TRBD1 for D (6 bases). The length of the CDR3 is 18 residues. CDR1 and CDR2 (germline): LNHDA, SQIVND (reference sequence). Here the CDR3 reads CASSKKTGSIGVDTKAFF. The CDR3 DNA reads TGTGCCAGTAGTAAAAAGACAGGTTCCATTGGGGTCGACACTAAAGCTTTCTTT.

This clonotype was recorded at least ten times. The rearrangement links TRBV11-2 to TRBJ2-7; TRBD1 or TRBD2 may be the D gene (5 bases each). V was trimmed by 1 base and J by 3 bases, leaving 13 bases between them. The CDR3 contains 15 residues. CDR1 is SGHAT and CDR2 is FQNNGV in the germline V gene. The CDR3, as DNA: TGTGCCAGCAGCTTAGGCCCGGGGCAGAGCTACGAGCAGTACTTC. Encoded protein: CASSLGPGQSYEQYF.

In its sample, this clonotype was seen many times. This chain connects TRBV7-9 to TRBJ1-1; 9 bases agree with TRBD1. Germline V gives CDR1 SEHNR, CDR2 FQNEAQ (reference sequence). V trimming: 5 bases; J trimming: 0 bases; junction bases outside the gene matches: 7. This CDR3 comprises 16 residues. The chain's CDR3 is CASSDTGGGVNTEAFF. As DNA, the CDR3 is TGTGCCAGCAGCGATACAGGGGGCGGGGTGAACACTGAAGCTTTCTTT.

This clonotype was seen ten or more times. The chain couples TRBV18 to TRBJ1-1, with TRBD1 identical over 7 bases. CDR1 is KGHSH and CDR2 is LQKENI in the germline V gene. The ends lost 3 bases at V and 5 bases at J; junction bases unmatched: 9. This CDR3 is 15 amino acids long. The CDR3 sequence: CASSPVTGRGTEAFF. As DNA, the CDR3 is TGTGCCAGCTCACCGGTGACAGGGCGAGGGACTGAAGCTTTCTTT.

This clonotype was seen many times. The DNA of the CDR3 is TGTGCCAGCAGTGAGTTATACGAAACTGAAGCTTTCTTT. Protein sequence: CASSELYETEAFF. The chain links TRBV12-3 or TRBV12-4 to TRBJ1-1; no reliable D call. V was shortened by 5 bases and J by 5 bases, with 12 bases between the two germline ends. The CDR3 is made up of 13 amino acids.